This entry concerns a single T cell receptor beta chain. Antigen: not known. V was trimmed by 5 bases and J by 8 bases, leaving 13 bases between them. The CDR3 covers 13 residues. CDR1 is MGHRA and CDR2 is YSYEKL in the germline V gene. This sample was included in a study of PD-1 blockade in classical Hodgkin lymphoma. The patients all showed relapse after autologous stem cell transplantation, while their brentuximab vedotin exposure varied. Sequencing was performed with immunoSEQ multiplex PCR; in TCRdb, only in-frame clones are kept and a portion is missing. The table has 30,000 to 45,000 clones, 87% seen once. General study findings and limits: Some patients began nivolumab under 1 year after ASCT. These patients were excluded from later analyses. Diversity in CD4+ TCRs, unlike that measured in CD8+ TCRs, had risen significantly by C4D1. Complete responders had baseline diversity similar to newly diagnosed patients.

The rearrangement links TRBV4-1 to TRBJ1-5; no clear D gene. This clonotype was obtained from a human donor with classical Hodgkin lymphoma. Sequencing used peripheral blood mononuclear cells (PBMCs), obtained at baseline. The CDR3 region has the DNA TGCGCCAGCAGCACCTACACGGGAGAGCCCCAGCATTTT. Residues: CASSTYTGEPQHF.